Below, 28 T cell receptor beta chains from the same sample are listed, as sequenced in a study of cytomegalovirus exposure and HLA in healthy donors (dated by TCRdb to 2015 to 2018). The library was built by means of the immunoSEQ multiplex PCR assay. For the multiplex PCR, a mixture combining 60 forward primers for TCR Vbeta segments and 13 reverse primers for TCR Jbeta segments was used. TCRdb provides this immuneACCESS table in a form limited to in-frame rearrangements. Some clones are lacking; in checked studies, under half of them reflect an unresolved V gene, and why the rest are absent is not known. Counted in this sample were about 130,000 clones; 81% of them appeared once. The ten largest clonotypes hold 4% of the sample. Input material: PBMCs. These receptors all stem from a young man in good health and CMV-seropositive.

The chain joins TRBV4-3 to TRBJ2-7; weak D call: TRBD1 (7 bases). Trimming left V 2 bases short and J 7 bases short, with 24 bases between. Germline CDR1 and CDR2: LGHNA and YSLEER. This CDR3 region has 17 residues. Here the CDR3 DNA reads TGCGCCAGCAGCCAAAGGGAAATTGGGACAGCCAGCGGGGAGCAGTACTTC. Its translation is CASSQREIGTASGEQYF.

The chain links TRBV6-4 to TRBJ2-3; 11 positions agree with TRBD2. Losses at the gene ends were 6 bases for V and 2 bases for J; bases not matched to a gene: 4. Germline loops: CDR1 MRHNA, CDR2 SNTAGT. CDR3 length: 15 residues. This CDR3 is CASSPLAGDTDTQYF. CDR3 sequence (DNA): TGTGCCAGCAGCCCACTAGCGGGGGACACAGATACGCAGTATTTT.

The CDR3 protein is CASRRGGTDTQYF. The CDR3 DNA reads TGTGCCAGCAGACGGGGGGGCACAGATACGCAGTATTTT. J is TRBJ2-3 and V is TRBV6-5; 7 nucleotides agree with TRBD2. V lost 6 bases and J lost 1; bases outside the gene matches: 1. The CDR3 extends over 13 amino acids. Germline V gene data show CDR1 as MNHEY and CDR2 as SVGAGI.

The chain has TRBV7-2 and TRBJ1-1; D unresolved. Germline values: CDR1 SGHTA, CDR2 FQGNSA. Trimming shortened V by 1 base and J by 1 base, and 7 bases separated the two germline ends. The CDR3 contains 14 residues. The CDR3 DNA reads as TGTGCCAGCAGCTTAGTGGCCCAGAACACTGAAGCTTTCTTT. Protein product: CASSLVAQNTEAFF.

The rearrangement joins TRBV19 to TRBJ1-1; D perhaps matches TRBD1 (6 bases). Germline CDR1 LNHDA, CDR2 SQIVND (reference sequence). CDR3 length: 14 amino acids. The germline V and J ends were trimmed by 4 bases and 4 bases, with 13 bases remaining between them. The CDR3: CASSNPGGFTEAFF. As DNA, the CDR3 is TGTGCCAGTAGTAATCCGGGGGGCTTCACTGAAGCTTTCTTT.

The chain uses TRBV6-6 and TRBJ2-2; a weak D match, TRBD2 (6 bases). The ends were cut back, 6 bases at V and 5 bases at J, with 19 bases in the middle. The CDR3 sequence is 16 residues long. Germline V gene lookup returns CDR1 MNHNY and CDR2 SVGAGI (reference sequence). CDR3 nucleotide sequence: TGTGCCAGCAGGTCGCGGGGACGGAGATGGACCGGGGAGCTGTTTTTT. This sequence encodes CASRSRGRRWTGELFF.

The chain combines TRBV7-9 with TRBJ2-4, with 7 bases identical to TRBD1. The CDR3 runs 14 residues. CDR1 SEHNR and CDR2 FQNEAQ come from the germline V gene (reference sequence). The J segment lost 8 bases and the V segment lost 5 bases, leaving 9 bases of the junction unmatched. The CDR3 nucleotides are TGTGCCAGCAGCCGCGACAGGGATCCCGACATTCAGTACTTC. It yields the protein CASSRDRDPDIQYF.

This clone was counted once. The rearrangement links TRBV7-9 to TRBJ2-3, with 8 bases lining up with TRBD2. The CDR3 covers 14 residues. J gave up 6 bases and V 5 bases, and 7 bases lay outside the gene matches. In germline, CDR1 is SEHNR, CDR2 FQNEAQ (reference sequence). CDR3 nucleotide sequence: TGTGCCAGCAGCCTCGGACTAGCTTCCGATACGCAGTATTTT. This sequence encodes CASSLGLASDTQYF.

The J gene is TRBJ2-1, the V gene TRBV5-4; no clear D gene. The V gene's germline CDR1 is SGHNT and CDR2 YYREEE (reference sequence). With 3 bases removed from V and 4 bases from J, the gap between germline ends came to 11 bases. This CDR3 has 14 residues. CDR3 bases: TGTGCCAGCAGCTCCCCCTCGTTGTACAATGAGCAGTTCTTC. Amino acids: CASSSPSLYNEQFF.

This clone has just one count. V is TRBV6-4 and J is TRBJ2-3; D gene ambiguous. This CDR3 is built from 15 residues. The V and J ends lost 2 bases and 0 bases respectively, with 9 bases between them. Germline V CDR1 and CDR2: MRHNA, SNTAGT. CDR3 sequence (DNA): TGTGCCAGCAGTGACGAGTTATCTAGCACAGATACGCAGTATTTT. This encodes CASSDELSSTDTQYF.

The chain links TRBV25-1 to TRBJ1-1; D not certain. Trimming stripped 7 bases from V and 0 bases from J, with 6 bases between. This CDR3 spans 12 amino acids. Germline V lookup: CDR1 MGHDK, CDR2 SYGVNS. CDR3 in DNA: TGTGCCAGCATAAGCATGAACACTGAAGCTTTCTTT. This translates into CASISMNTEAFF. Full variable domain (rest looked up from reference TRBV25-1 and TRBJ1-1): EADIYQTPRYLVIGTGKKITLECSQTMGHDKMYWYQQDPGMELHLIHYSYGVNSTEKGDLSSESTVSRIRTEHFPLTLESARPSHTSQYLCASISMNTEAFFGQGTRLTVV.

This sequence joins TRBV19 and TRBJ2-5; 7 bases align to TRBD1. The CDR3 extends over 13 amino acids. The V and J ends lost 11 bases and 5 bases, in that order; junction bases with no gene match: 11. Germline V gives CDR1 LNHDA, CDR2 SQIVND (reference sequence). CDR3 coding DNA: TGTGCCGTAGGGGGCAGCTTGTCGGAGACCCAGTACTTC. Its translation: CAVGGSLSETQYF. The full variable domain, with the rest looked up from reference TRBV19 and TRBJ2-5, is DGGITQSPKYLFRKEGQNVTLSCEQNLNHDAMYWYRQDPGQGLRLIYYSQIVNDFQKGDIAEGYSVSREKKESFPLTVTSAQKNPTAFYLCAVGGSLSETQYFGPGTRLLVL.

The chain uses TRBV7-8 and TRBJ1-5; D gene uncertain. V lost 5 bases and J 0 bases, leaving 20 bases between the germline ends. The CDR3 is made up of 18 amino acids. Per the germline V gene, CDR1 is SGHVS and CDR2 is FQNEAQ. The CDR3 DNA reads TGTGCCAGCAGCCCCCAAGAGGGAGGGTCCTATAGCAATCAGCCCCAGCATTTT. This sequence encodes CASSPQEGGSYSNQPQHF.

The chain joins TRBV29-1 to TRBJ2-3; 10 nucleotides line up with TRBD1. J lost 4 bases, V lost 6 bases, and 16 bases had no gene match. The CDR3 loop spans 17 amino acids. Per the germline V gene, CDR1 is SQVTM and CDR2 is ANQGSEA. CDR3: CSVPNPWGQGSADTQYF. The CDR3 nucleotides read TGCAGCGTCCCCAACCCATGGGGACAGGGGTCAGCAGATACGCAGTATTTT.

V and J are TRBV4-3 and TRBJ1-6, with TRBD1 identical over 7 bases. The CDR3 spans 15 residues. V shed 0 bases and J 6 bases; nucleotides not matched to a gene: 2. Germline V gene data show CDR1 as LGHNA and CDR2 as YSLEER. The CDR3 protein is CASSQDGTANSPLHF. The CDR3 region has the DNA TGCGCCAGCAGCCAAGACGGGACAGCTAATTCACCCCTCCACTTT.

The rearrangement uses TRBV9 and TRBJ1-2; 7 bases are shared with TRBD1. The trim removed 1 base at V and 1 base at J, leaving 4 bases unmatched. The CDR3 loop spans 15 amino acids. CDR1 is SGDLS and CDR2 is YYNGEE in the germline V gene. CDR3 sequence reads: CASSVMGQSNYGYTF. The CDR3 bases are TGTGCCAGCAGCGTAATGGGACAGAGTAACTATGGCTACACCTTC.

On this clone: The junction shows a germline mismatch at one end, possibly a read error. V and J are TRBV19 and TRBJ2-7; 9 bases line up with TRBD1. Germline V CDR1 and CDR2: LNHDA, SQIVND (reference sequence). The CDR3 runs 18 residues. Here the CDR3 reads CASSNGAAWDRASYEQYF. In DNA, the CDR3 is TGTGCCAGCAGTAACGGAGCCGCGTGGGACAGGGCTTCCTACGAGCAGTACTTC.

The V call is TRBV4-1, the J call TRBJ1-2; 7 nucleotides match TRBD1. Germline CDR1 and CDR2: MGHRA and YSYEKL. The CDR3 consists of 16 residues. V was pared by 0 bases and J by 2 bases, with 6 bases of the junction left unmatched. Written as DNA, the CDR3 is TGCGCCAGCAGCCAAGATCTGACAGGGAGAAACTATGGCTACACCTTC. Translation: CASSQDLTGRNYGYTF.

This clone was picked up a small number of times. The rearrangement uses TRBV7-2 and TRBJ1-1; D is possibly TRBD1 (5 bases). The CDR3 length is 17 residues. V dropped 2 bases and J dropped 6 bases, with 22 bases sitting between them. CDR1 is SGHTA and CDR2 is FQGNSA in the germline V gene. Written as DNA, the CDR3 is TGTGCCAGCAGCTTAAGTTGGAGGGGCCGGTTGAGCCCTGAAGCTTTCTTT. Encoded protein: CASSLSWRGRLSPEAFF.

This sequence joins TRBV9 and TRBJ2-3; TRBD2 is a possible D gene (5 bases). CDR1 is SGDLS, CDR2 YYNGEE, per germline. This CDR3 region has 15 residues. Between the trimmed V and J ends, which lost 2 bases and 2 bases, there was a span of 12 bases. CDR3: CASSVNPAVTDTQYF. The CDR3 nucleotides are TGTGCCAGCAGCGTGAACCCAGCGGTCACAGATACGCAGTATTTT.

This chain joins TRBV5-1 and TRBJ2-7, with D uncertain. The CDR3 is 14 amino acids. V was clipped by 1 base and J by 2 bases, with 10 bases between them. From germline, CDR1 is SGHRS and CDR2 YFSETQ. CDR3 sequence (DNA): TGCGCCAGCAGCTTGTCAGGCAGTACCTACGAGCAGTACTTC. Protein product: CASSLSGSTYEQYF.

The chain links TRBV4-2 to TRBJ1-3; TRBD1 might be the D (5 bases). V was pared by 5 bases and J by 5 bases, with 16 bases between. The V gene's germline CDR1 is LGHNA and CDR2 YNFKEQ. This CDR3 spans 15 amino acids. The CDR3 bases are TGTGCCAGCAGCTCACCGGTCAGGGATAGAAACACCATATATTTT. Translating gives CASSSPVRDRNTIYF.

The J gene is TRBJ1-2, the V gene TRBV19; tentatively, D is TRBD1 (5 bases). The CDR3 covers 16 residues. Germline CDR1 LNHDA, CDR2 SQIVND (reference sequence). Trimming cost V 3 bases and J 8 bases, with 22 bases left between them. CDR3 nucleotide sequence: TGTGCCAGTAGTATGCAGGGCGCAGGCCTGGTAAGGGGCTACACCTTC. Amino acids: CASSMQGAGLVRGYTF.

This chain's CDR3 is CASSLLTGELFF. The CDR3 DNA reads TGTGCCAGTAGTCTCCTCACCGGGGAGCTGTTTTTT. The rearrangement uses TRBV19 and TRBJ2-2; D gene ambiguous. Trimming shortened V by 5 bases and J by 4 bases, and 5 bases separated the two germline ends. The CDR3 covers 12 residues. The germline V gene has CDR1 LNHDA and CDR2 SQIVND (reference sequence).

This clone was observed once. The chain links TRBV6-5 to TRBJ2-5; a weak D match, TRBD2 (7 bases). TRBJ2-7 matches the DNA end more closely, so the J call is doubtful. There are 15 residues in the CDR3. Per germline, CDR1 MNHEY and CDR2 SVGAGI. This CDR3 is CASTRGGRGAYEQYF. The CDR3 DNA reads TGTGCCAGCACTAGGGGGGGCAGGGGCGCCTACGAGCAGTACTTC.

The rearrangement links TRBV25-1 to TRBJ1-6, with D possibly being TRBD1 (5 bases). Trimming took off 7 bases at V and 7 bases at J, with 11 bases between the two ends. This CDR3 region has 13 residues. CDR1 and CDR2 from the germline V gene are MGHDK and SYGVNS. This CDR3 is CASMLGGNSPLHF. In DNA form, the CDR3 reads TGTGCCAGCATGTTGGGGGGAAATTCACCCCTCCACTTT.

This sequence joins TRBV9 and TRBJ1-4, with D uncertain. Trimming pared 1 base from V and 4 bases from J, leaving 14 bases between. The CDR3 is 16 amino acids. The V gene's germline CDR1 is SGDLS and CDR2 YYNGEE. The CDR3 DNA reads as TGTGCCAGCAGCGTACCACGGGTCCGACTTAATGAAAAACTGTTTTTT. Translation gives CASSVPRVRLNEKLFF. Based on the CDR3 plus reference TRBV9 and TRBJ1-4, the full variable domain is DSGVTQTPKHLITATGQRVTLRCSPRSGDLSVYWYQQSLDQGLQFLIQYYNGEERAKGNILERFSAQQFPDLHSELNLSSLELGDSALYFCASSVPRVRLNEKLFFGSGTQLSVL.

This chain uses TRBV7-8 with TRBJ1-2; TRBD1 is a possible D gene (5 bases). The CDR3 covers 15 residues. Between the trimmed V and J ends, which lost 5 bases and 4 bases, there was a span of 17 bases. CDR1 and CDR2 (germline): SGHVS, FQNEAQ. The CDR3 is CASSHHRRPPYGYTF. In DNA, the CDR3 is TGTGCCAGCAGCCATCACAGGCGCCCCCCCTATGGCTACACCTTC. Variable domain in full (rest from reference TRBV7-8 and TRBJ1-2): GAGVSQSPRYKVAKRGQDVALRCDPISGHVSLFWYQQALGQGPEFLTYFQNEAQLDKSGLPSDRFFAERPEGSVSTLKIQRTQQEDSAVYLCASSHHRRPPYGYTFGSGTRLTVV.